This T cell receptor (beta chain) emerged from a study of graft-versus-host responses after intestinal transplantation. Overall study: All recipients got anti-thymocyte globulin induction, then tacrolimus and steroids for approximately 3 years. Study findings and constraints: Detection of GvH clones occurred in recipient marrow, and some had their first appearance in ileum or blood.

Germline-derived CDR1 and CDR2 are GTSNPN and SVGIG (reference sequence). Trimming pared 5 bases from V and 4 bases from J, leaving 15 bases between. CDR3 length: 14 residues. This clone came up once. Antigen specificity is unknown. The data were produced by immunoSEQ multiplex PCR, yet TCRdb's version contains in-frame clones alone and is incomplete. The sample consists of around 90,000 clones, less than 95% of them appearing once. The chain couples TRBV30 to TRBJ1-3, with D tentatively TRBD1 (6 bases). The sample consisted of unstimulated CD4+ T cells sorted from spleen or lymph node cells, taken before transplant. The receptor was derived from a human donor who was the organ donor for an intestinal transplant. The CDR3 loop is CAWGKGVRGNTIYF. DNA for the CDR3: TGTGCCTGGGGGAAGGGGGTGCGAGGAAACACCATATATTTT.